Below are 19 T cell receptor beta chains sequenced from a single sample in a study of beta chain features in type 1 diabetes. Since all of the isolated RNA was reverse transcribed, expressed TCRB transcripts were what got sequenced. Here immunoSEQ multiplex PCR was the method, and the copy in TCRdb shows in-frame clones only, minus some. Among around 250,000 clones, around 14% were seen once, and the ten largest hold roughly 0.028%. Sequencing input: naive CD4+ T cells from blood. Receptor source: a middle-aged woman in good health.

The DNA for the CDR3 is TGTGCCAGCAGCTTTCCCAGTGTGAGGTTCACTGAAGCTTTCTTT. Translated, it gives CASSFPSVRFTEAFF. The chain has TRBV7-8 and TRBJ1-1; D gene unclear. The V gene lost 3 bases and the J gene lost 4 bases, with 15 bases spanning the gap. Germline CDR1 SGHVS, CDR2 FQNEAQ. The CDR3 has 15 residues.

A few counts support this clone. J is TRBJ2-5 and V is TRBV5-4; a possible D gene is TRBD2 (5 bases). The V and J ends lost 4 bases and 1 base respectively, with 14 bases between them. Germline loops: CDR1 SGHNT, CDR2 YYREEE (reference sequence). The CDR3 spans 15 residues. The CDR3 spells CASSTGDYSQETQYF. The CDR3 DNA sequence: TGTGCCAGCAGCACGGGCGACTACAGCCAAGAGACCCAGTACTTC.

This clone was found a few times. V usage is TRBV15 and J usage is TRBJ1-1; 8 bases line up with TRBD1. This CDR3 has 13 amino acids. The V gene's germline CDR1 is LNHNV and CDR2 YYDKDF (reference sequence). V dropped 0 bases and J dropped 11; count of bases not matched to a gene: 5. Here the CDR3 reads CATSREPGGNAFF. CDR3 nucleotides: TGTGCCACCAGCAGAGAACCAGGGGGCAATGCTTTCTTT.

There are a few counts of this clone. The CDR3 DNA is TGCAGCGTTGCGAAGTCGCCCAGGGGGCGCAACTATGGCTACACCTTC. As protein: CSVAKSPRGRNYGYTF. The chain recombines TRBV29-1 with TRBJ1-2; 8 nucleotides align to TRBD1. This CDR3 spans 16 amino acids. V lost 4 bases to trimming and J lost 2 bases; unmatched junction nucleotides: 12. CDR1 SQVTM and CDR2 ANQGSEA come from the germline V gene. Combining the CDR3 with reference TRBV29-1 and TRBJ1-2 gives the whole variable domain SAVISQKPSRDICQRGTSLTIQCQVDSQVTMMFWYRQQPGQSLTLIATANQGSEATYESGFVIDKFPISRPNLTFSTLTVSNMSPEDSSIYLCSVAKSPRGRNYGYTFGSGTRLTVV.

V is TRBV4-2 and J is TRBJ2-3, with 7 bases identical to TRBD2. Germline CDR1 reads LGHNA; CDR2 reads YNFKEQ. The trim removed 2 bases at V and 0 bases at J, leaving 5 bases unmatched. This CDR3 spans 16 amino acids. The CDR3 nucleotides read TGTGCCAGCAGCCAATACCGGGACTATAGCACAGATACGCAGTATTTT. This translates into CASSQYRDYSTDTQYF.

The V and J genes are TRBV12-5 and TRBJ2-3, with 9 bases fitting TRBD1. The CDR3 covers 16 residues. Germline-derived CDR1 and CDR2 are LGHNT and FRNRAP. The V and J ends lost 3 bases and 5 bases, in that order; junction bases with no gene match: 9. The CDR3 sequence: CASGFEGGQGKDTQYF. The CDR3 nucleotides read TGTGCTAGTGGTTTTGAGGGGGGACAGGGAAAAGATACGCAGTATTTT.

This clone has only a few counts. The junction differs from germline at one of its ends, possibly a read error. The chain joins TRBV18 to TRBJ2-5, with 7 positions matching TRBD2. Germline V gene sequence: CDR1 KGHSH, CDR2 LQKENI. This CDR3 is 16 amino acids long. The CDR3 DNA follows: TGTGCCAGCTCCACGGTAGCTTCGGGAGGCCAAGAAACCCAGTACTTC. Translated, it gives CASSTVASGGQETQYF.

This clone showed up just a few times. As DNA, the CDR3 is TGTGCCACCAGCAGGGCTGGACAGGGGGCCGGTCAGCCCCAGCATTTT. Encoded protein: CATSRAGQGAGQPQHF. The rearrangement joins TRBV15 to TRBJ1-5; TRBD1 matches 11 bases. This CDR3 is built from 16 residues. J gave up 6 bases and V 3 bases, and 7 bases lay outside the gene matches. CDR1 LNHNV and CDR2 YYDKDF come from the germline V gene (reference sequence).

The V and J genes are TRBV2 and TRBJ1-1; weak D call: TRBD1 (6 bases). The CDR3 loop spans 15 amino acids. CDR1 and CDR2 from the germline V gene are SNHLY and FYNNEI. Trimming pared 4 bases from V and 4 bases from J, leaving 16 bases between. The CDR3 DNA is TGTGCCAGCAGTGTAGACCCCGACAGGTCCACTGAAGCTTTCTTT. This encodes CASSVDPDRSTEAFF.

In this sample, this clone turned up a few times. CDR3 protein: CASSLARGRTQYF. The CDR3 DNA reads as TGCGCCAGCAGCTTGGCCAGGGGGAGAACCCAGTACTTC. The V gene is TRBV5-1, the J gene TRBJ2-5; 7 bases are shared with TRBD1. From germline, CDR1 is SGHRS and CDR2 YFSETQ. J lost 8 bases, V lost 0 bases, and 4 bases had no gene match. This CDR3 has 13 amino acids. The full variable domain, rest sourced from reference TRBV5-1 and TRBJ2-5, is KAGVTQTPRYLIKTRGQQVTLSCSPISGHRSVSWYQQTPGQGLQFLFEYFSETQRNKGNFPGRFSGRQFSNSRSEMNVSTLELGDSALYLCASSLARGRTQYFGPGTRLLVL.

This clone was counted a few times. The chain uses TRBV7-2 and TRBJ2-2; 7 bases line up with TRBD1. CDR3 length equals 13 residues. The J segment lost 12 bases and the V segment lost 5 bases, leaving 9 bases of the junction unmatched. In germline, CDR1 is SGHTA, CDR2 FQGNSA. The CDR3 here is CASSERDRVQLFF. DNA of the CDR3: TGTGCCAGCAGCGAAAGAGACAGGGTTCAGCTGTTTTTT.

V gene TRBV10-2 combines with J gene TRBJ2-1; the match to TRBD2 covers 9 bases. V dropped 7 bases and J dropped 2; count of bases not matched to a gene: 9. The CDR3 length is 16 residues. The germline V gene has CDR1 WSHSY and CDR2 SAAADI. The CDR3 is CASTHGGGATYNEQFF. The CDR3 DNA follows: TGCGCCAGCACGCATGGCGGGGGGGCCACCTACAATGAGCAGTTCTTC.

This clone was observed a few times. This sequence joins TRBV6-6 and TRBJ2-1; 11 bases are a match to TRBD2. The V and J ends lost 6 bases and 7 bases, in that order; junction bases with no gene match: 2. The CDR3 runs to 13 residues. In germline, CDR1 is MNHNY, CDR2 SVGAGI (reference sequence). The CDR3 coding sequence is TGTGCCAGCAGAATAGCGGGGGGGAATGAGCAGTTCTTC. Translating it yields CASRIAGGNEQFF.

The V and J genes are TRBV18 and TRBJ2-7; the match to TRBD2 covers 8 bases. This CDR3 region has 14 residues. V lost 10 bases to trimming and J lost 2 bases; unmatched junction nucleotides: 10. The germline gives CDR1 KGHSH, CDR2 LQKENI. The CDR3 sequence: CATTGSGGPYEQYF. The CDR3 coding sequence is TGTGCCACAACAGGAAGCGGGGGCCCCTACGAGCAGTACTTC.

This clone was found a few times. This rearrangement joins TRBV5-1 to TRBJ1-2, with 7 bases fitting TRBD1. CDR3 length: 15 residues. Trimming cost V 5 bases and J 5 bases; bases outside gene matches: 12. Germline CDR1 reads SGHRS; CDR2 reads YFSETQ. In nucleotides, the CDR3 is TGCGCCAGCAGTTCGACCGGGGACAGTTTGTATGGCTACACCTTC. Encoded protein: CASSSTGDSLYGYTF. The whole variable domain, remainder taken from reference TRBV5-1 and TRBJ1-2, is KAGVTQTPRYLIKTRGQQVTLSCSPISGHRSVSWYQQTPGQGLQFLFEYFSETQRNKGNFPGRFSGRQFSNSRSEMNVSTLELGDSALYLCASSSTGDSLYGYTFGSGTRLTVV.

In this sample, this clone turned up a few times. The genes are TRBV7-7 and TRBJ2-5; 12 bases match TRBD2. There are 14 residues in the CDR3. The ends lost 5 bases at V and 5 bases at J; junction bases unmatched: 3. Per the germline V gene, CDR1 is SSHAT and CDR2 is FNYEAQ (reference sequence). In nucleotides, the CDR3 is TGTGCCAGCAGCACCGGACTAGCGGGGGAGACCCAGTACTTC. The encoded protein is CASSTGLAGETQYF.

The CDR3 region has the DNA TGTGCCAGCAGCTTGGGAGAGAAGGTCAATCAGCCCCAGCATTTT. This gives the protein CASSLGEKVNQPQHF. The rearrangement links TRBV7-9 to TRBJ1-5; D is ambiguous. Germline V CDR1 and CDR2: SEHNR, FQNEAQ (reference sequence). V was pared by 3 bases and J by 3 bases, with 12 bases between. The CDR3 loop spans 15 amino acids.

In this sample, this clone turned up a few times. The rearrangement links TRBV2 to TRBJ1-5; D ambiguous. V dropped 8 bases and J dropped 0 bases, with 5 bases sitting between them. Germline loops: CDR1 SNHLY, CDR2 FYNNEI. The CDR3 has 12 residues. The CDR3 nucleotides read TGTGCCAGCCAGGATAGCAATCAGCCCCAGCATTTT. This gives the protein CASQDSNQPQHF. The variable domain in full, completed from reference TRBV2 and TRBJ1-5, reads EPEVTQTPSHQVTQMGQEVILRCVPISNHLYFYWYRQILGQKVEFLVSFYNNEISEKSEIFDDQFSVERPDGSNFTLKIRSTKLEDSAMYFCASQDSNQPQHFGDGTRLSIL.

A few counts support this clone. V gene TRBV18 combines with J gene TRBJ1-2; possible D gene TRBD1, 5 bases. The germline gives CDR1 KGHSH, CDR2 LQKENI. Trimming removed 6 bases from V and 4 bases from J, with 15 bases in between. The CDR3 covers 14 residues. CDR3 sequence: CASSPKGQGYGYTF. The CDR3 DNA follows: TGTGCCAGCTCCCCAAAGGGGCAGGGCTATGGCTACACCTTC. Filled out from reference TRBV18 and TRBJ1-2, the complete variable domain reads NAGVMQNPRHLVRRRGQEARLRCSPMKGHSHVYWYRQLPEEGLKFMVYLQKENIIDESGMPKERFSAEFPKEGPSILRIQQVVRGDSAAYFCASSPKGQGYGYTFGSGTRLTVV.